This T cell receptor (beta chain) was found in a study of blood T cell repertoires in COVID-19. Study as a whole: Whether acute or convalescent, the COVID-19 samples came from the United States, Italy and Spain. T cells, B-cell-depleted T cells, or PBMCs provided the cDNA or gDNA that served as material.

V lost 4 bases, J lost 5 bases, and 17 bases lay in between. Germline CDR1 is SGHRS and CDR2 is YFSETQ. This CDR3 region has 15 residues. The authors' processing: By means of reference gene primer amplification, nucleated cell counts were estimated. Profiling relied on immunoSEQ multiplex PCR, and the TCRdb table lists in-frame clones only, not all of them. That table supplies the V and J calls and clone size; D and trimming were determined from the DNA. The sample lists 190,000 or so clones, 89% occurring once. V usage is TRBV5-1 and J usage is TRBJ2-3; possibly TRBD1 for D (5 bases). The sequence came from a man aged 40-50 years with acute or convalescent COVID-19. Material for sequencing was peripheral blood. The CDR3 DNA follows: TGCGCCAGCAGCATTGGACCTAACCAGGGAGATACGCAGTATTTT. Translated: CASSIGPNQGDTQYF.